The sequence of this T cell receptor (beta chain) was determined in a study of blood T cells in healthy people across ages. V lost 5 bases, J lost 10 bases, and 12 bases lay in between. CDR3 length: 13 amino acids. From germline, CDR1 is SGHTA and CDR2 FQGTGA. Sample-barcoded 5' priming and a J-beta primer mix drove a second PCR of roughly 7 to 11 cycles. Researchers report that a template-switch adaptor with 12 random nucleotides tagged each cDNA molecule. TCRdb reprocessed the 5' RACE reads with MiXCR, giving one entry per CDR3 protein. The sample lists about 650,000 distinct CDR3 sequences, 32% occurring once. A minimum of 6 micrograms of total RNA was extracted per sample.

The clonotype was recovered from a woman of 80 years or more in good health. This chain connects TRBV7-3 to TRBJ2-6; D unclear. Source material: blood. The CDR3 spells CASSRPACNVLTF. The DNA for the CDR3 is TGTGCCAGCAGCCGCCCAGCTTGTAACGTCCTGACTTTC.